These 2 T cell receptor beta chains originate from one sample sequenced in a study of spatial heterogeneity in lung cancer. Points from the study as a whole: Tumor mutation count correlated with how many alpha and beta TCRs expanded intratumorally.

Time point noted: sample taken at primary tumor resection. Their cognate antigens are unknown. TCRdb recomputed calls from the 5' RACE reads with MiXCR, one row per CDR3 protein. The table has fewer than 15,000 distinct CDR3 sequences, about 6% seen once. Sample: lung tumor tissue, taken at surgery. The receptors here all came from a female donor with early-stage non-small cell lung cancer.

Turning to this clonotype: This beta chain is off target for a library built for alpha chains, so its abundance means little. This rearrangement joins TRBV5-4 to TRBJ2-7; tentatively, D is TRBD1 (5 bases). The CDR3 has 12 amino acids. Germline V gene lookup returns CDR1 SGHNT and CDR2 YYREEE (reference sequence). Trimming pared 3 bases from V and 4 bases from J, leaving 8 bases between. The CDR3 loop is CASSYGHYEQYF. In nucleotides, the CDR3 is TGTGCCAGCAGCTACGGACATTACGAGCAGTACTTC.

This clonotype was seen at least ten times. In a library made to pick up alpha chains, this beta chain is a stray read with a size that means little. The chain links TRBV6-2 or TRBV6-3 to TRBJ2-7; D might be TRBD1 (6 bases). Germline loops: CDR1 MNHEY, CDR2 SVGEGT. Trimming took off 2 bases at V and 3 bases at J, with 20 bases between the two ends. The CDR3 has 17 amino acids. CDR3 coding DNA: TGTGCCAGCAGTTACCCATATTCGGGACACCTCTTCTACGAGCAGTACTTC. Encoded protein: CASSYPYSGHLFYEQYF.